Presented here are 31 T cell receptor beta chains from one specimen sequenced in a study of blood T cell repertoires in COVID-19. Measured with immunoSEQ multiplex PCR; TCRdb has only the in-frame clones, and not every one. The profile covers under 250,000 clones, with roughly 82% appearing a single time and over 3.5% taken by the ten largest. Sequenced material: peripheral blood. The origin of the receptors is a woman between 65 and 79 years old with acute or convalescent COVID-19.

The chain has TRBV4-1 and TRBJ2-1, with TRBD2 matching over 9 bases. The CDR3 sequence is 16 residues long. V dropped 4 bases and J dropped 4; count of bases not matched to a gene: 8. Germline values: CDR1 MGHRA, CDR2 YSYEKL. CDR3 DNA sequence: TGCGCCAGCAGCCCAGACCTAGCGGGATTTTACAATGAGCAGTTCTTC. Amino acids: CASSPDLAGFYNEQFF.

The gene calls are TRBV27 and TRBJ1-1; 7 bases agree with TRBD1. CDR3 length: 13 residues. V was clipped by 4 bases and J by 5 bases; unmatched bases: 4. Germline values: CDR1 MNHEY, CDR2 SMNVEV (reference sequence). CDR3 DNA sequence: TGTGCCAGCAGTTCAGGGGGGTTGACTGAAGCTTTCTTT. Amino acids: CASSSGGLTEAFF.

The V and J genes are TRBV30 and TRBJ1-1; 8 nucleotides line up with TRBD1. Trimming at V came to 0 bases and at J to 1 base, leaving 1 base not matched to a gene. Germline CDR1 GTSNPN, CDR2 SVGIG (reference sequence). The CDR3 has 14 amino acids. The CDR3, as DNA: TGTGCCTGGAGTGTAGGACAGGGGAACACTGAAGCTTTCTTT. Its protein product is CAWSVGQGNTEAFF. The full variable domain, in which reference TRBV30 and TRBJ1-1 provide the parts outside the CDR3, is SQTIHQWPATLVQPVGSPLSLECTVEGTSNPNLYWYRQAAGRGLQLLFYSVGIGQISSEVPQNLSASRPQDRQFILSSKKLLLSDSGFYLCAWSVGQGNTEAFFGQGTRLTVV.

DNA of the CDR3: TGTGCCAGCAGCATTAACAGGGCCGCAGATACGCAGTATTTT. As protein: CASSINRAADTQYF. The chain uses TRBV7-2 and TRBJ2-3; D possibly corresponds to TRBD1 (6 bases). CDR3 length: 14 residues. Trimming removed 5 bases from V and 4 bases from J, with 13 bases in between. Germline CDR1 SGHTA, CDR2 FQGNSA.

The chain recombines TRBV27 with TRBJ1-5; 9 positions agree with TRBD1. The germline V gene has CDR1 MNHEY and CDR2 SMNVEV (reference sequence). CDR3 length: 20 residues. With 8 bases clipped from V and 6 bases from J, the junction kept 26 bases outside the gene matches. The CDR3 DNA is TGTGCCAGCTACAGTTTGGTTCTTGGCTTCTGGGACAGGGAAAGTCAGCCCCAGCATTTT. Translated, it gives CASYSLVLGFWDRESQPQHF.

The rearrangement links TRBV7-6 to TRBJ1-1; D may be TRBD1 (5 bases). Germline CDR1 is SGHVS and CDR2 is FNYEAQ. CDR3 size: 14 residues. Trimming shortened V by 5 bases and J by 8 bases, and 18 bases separated the two germline ends. The CDR3 spells CASSPGLAGIEAFF. The CDR3 DNA sequence: TGTGCCAGCAGCCCGGGACTCGCGGGGATAGAAGCTTTCTTT.

V usage is TRBV6-6 and J usage is TRBJ2-5; 7 bases match TRBD1. Germline CDR1 reads MNHNY; CDR2 reads SVGAGI (reference sequence). The CDR3 runs to 15 residues. The trim removed 4 bases at V and 1 base at J, leaving 6 bases unmatched. DNA for the CDR3: TGTGCCAGCAGTTCCCACAGGGGAGCCCAAGAGACCCAGTACTTC. This gives the protein CASSSHRGAQETQYF.

The genes are TRBV9 and TRBJ1-1; no definite D call. V shed 3 bases and J shed 5 bases, with 14 bases lying between them. CDR3 length: 14 residues. CDR1 SGDLS and CDR2 YYNGEE come from the germline V gene. This chain's CDR3 is CASSAPFMETEAFF. In DNA, the CDR3 is TGTGCCAGCAGCGCTCCGTTTATGGAGACTGAAGCTTTCTTT.

The V gene is TRBV30, the J gene TRBJ2-2, with TRBD2 identical over 10 bases. This CDR3 is built from 16 residues. Germline V gene data show CDR1 as GTSNPN and CDR2 as SVGIG (reference sequence). The junction had 10 bases not matched to a gene; V was cut back by 2 bases and J by 7 bases. Here the CDR3 reads CAWSSPGSGGHGELFF. The DNA of the CDR3 is TGTGCCTGGAGTTCCCCAGGTAGCGGGGGGCACGGGGAGCTGTTTTTT. Using reference TRBV30 and TRBJ2-2 for the parts outside the CDR3, the full variable domain is SQTIHQWPATLVQPVGSPLSLECTVEGTSNPNLYWYRQAAGRGLQLLFYSVGIGQISSEVPQNLSASRPQDRQFILSSKKLLLSDSGFYLCAWSSPGSGGHGELFFGEGSRLTVL.

The chain employs TRBV5-5 and TRBJ1-1; the D is unclear. This CDR3 is built from 16 residues. Trimming cost V 0 bases and J 0 bases, with 12 bases left between them. Germline V gene lookup returns CDR1 SGHKS and CDR2 YYEKEE (reference sequence). CDR3 in amino acids: CASSLANGVMNTEAFF. In DNA form, the CDR3 reads TGTGCCAGCAGCTTGGCAAACGGGGTCATGAACACTGAAGCTTTCTTT.

The CDR3 sequence is CAWSRTGIYGYTF. The CDR3 DNA reads TGTGCCTGGAGTAGAACAGGAATTTATGGCTACACCTTC. The V gene is TRBV30, the J gene TRBJ1-2, with D perhaps TRBD1 (5 bases). Germline assignment: CDR1 GTSNPN and CDR2 SVGIG (reference sequence). The CDR3 is 13 residues long. V was cut by 2 bases and J by 5 bases, with 12 bases left in between.

V and J are TRBV5-4 and TRBJ2-1; 10 positions match TRBD2. The junction had 7 bases not matched to a gene; V was cut back by 8 bases and J by 5 bases. The CDR3 contains 14 residues. The germline gives CDR1 SGHNT, CDR2 YYREEE (reference sequence). CDR3 amino acids: CASQPSGGNNEQFF. In DNA, the CDR3 is TGTGCCAGTCAACCTAGCGGGGGTAACAATGAGCAGTTCTTC. Full variable domain (outside the CDR3, taken from reference TRBV5-4 and TRBJ2-1): ETGVTQSPTHLIKTRGQQVTLRCSSQSGHNTVSWYQQALGQGPQFIFQYYREEENGRGNFPPRFSGLQFPNYSSELNVNALELDDSALYLCASQPSGGNNEQFFGPGTRLTVL.

V gene TRBV6-1 combines with J gene TRBJ1-1; the D is unclear. The CDR3 length is 13 residues. V dropped 7 bases and J dropped 4 bases, with 13 bases sitting between them. Per the germline V gene, CDR1 is MNHNS and CDR2 is SASEGT. The CDR3 region has the DNA TGTGCCAGCATGGAGGGAGGGTCCACTGAAGCTTTCTTT. Encoded protein: CASMEGGSTEAFF.

The chain recombines TRBV18 with TRBJ2-5; 10 bases agree with TRBD2. V shed 4 bases, J shed 0 bases, and the junction held 2 bases outside the gene matches. CDR1 KGHSH and CDR2 LQKENI come from the germline V gene. This CDR3 is 15 amino acids long. The CDR3 nucleotides read TGTGCCAGCTCACTAGGACTAGCGGACCAAGAGACCCAGTACTTC. Its translation is CASSLGLADQETQYF.

V gene TRBV7-2 combines with J gene TRBJ2-1, with 7 bases matching TRBD1. The CDR3 is 15 residues long. Per germline, CDR1 SGHTA and CDR2 FQGNSA. V dropped 1 base and J dropped 6; count of bases not matched to a gene: 6. CDR3 nucleotides: TGTGCCAGCAGCTTAGACAGGGGAAAAACCAATGAGCAGTTCTTC. Its translation is CASSLDRGKTNEQFF.

The chain couples TRBV5-1 to TRBJ1-1; TRBD1 matches 7 bases. There are 16 residues in the CDR3. Unmatched junction bases numbered 14, after V lost 4 bases and J lost 5 bases. Germline-derived CDR1 and CDR2 are SGHRS and YFSETQ. The CDR3 DNA follows: TGCGCCAGCAGCAAACAAACAGACAGGGCGAAAACTGAAGCTTTCTTT. Its translation: CASSKQTDRAKTEAFF.

This sequence joins TRBV5-5 and TRBJ1-2; unclear D gene. The CDR3 spans 15 residues. Germline V gives CDR1 SGHKS, CDR2 YYEKEE (reference sequence). V lost 3 bases and J 5 bases, leaving 17 bases between the germline ends. The CDR3 bases are TGTGCCAGCAGCTCCGAGACTGAAATGATTTATGGCTACACCTTC. This codes for CASSSETEMIYGYTF.

The V gene is TRBV10-3, the J gene TRBJ2-5; 10 nucleotides agree with TRBD1. The CDR3 sequence is 17 residues long. The germline V gene has CDR1 ENHRY and CDR2 SYGVKD. V shed 6 bases, J shed 5 bases, and the junction held 15 bases outside the gene matches. Here the CDR3 reads CAISPSTGTGDLETQYF. The DNA of the CDR3 is TGTGCCATCAGCCCTAGCACCGGGACAGGGGATTTGGAGACCCAGTACTTC.

The V and J genes are TRBV28 and TRBJ1-6; TRBD1 matches at 7 bases. This CDR3 is built from 15 residues. Germline loops: CDR1 MDHEN, CDR2 SYDVKM. J gave up 8 bases and V 3 bases, and 7 bases lay outside the gene matches. The CDR3 sequence is CASSLGDRVHSPLHF. Here the CDR3 DNA reads TGTGCCAGCAGTTTGGGAGACAGGGTACATTCACCCCTCCACTTT.

This clone has just one count. The chain uses TRBV7-2 and TRBJ1-5; D gene uncertain. Germline CDR1 is SGHTA and CDR2 is FQGNSA. V was cut by 3 bases and J by 3 bases, with 9 bases left in between. This CDR3 is 14 amino acids long. The CDR3 loop is CASSFVPLNQPQHF. CDR3 nucleotides: TGTGCCAGCAGCTTCGTCCCTCTCAATCAGCCCCAGCATTTT.

The chain has TRBV7-9 and TRBJ1-1, with D possibly being TRBD1 (5 bases). V lost 2 bases to trimming and J lost 5 bases, with 12 bases between them. Looked up from germline, CDR1 is SEHNR and CDR2 is FQNEAQ (reference sequence). The CDR3 runs to 14 residues. The CDR3 reads CASSLQGGATEAFF. CDR3 nucleotides: TGTGCCAGCAGCTTACAGGGAGGAGCGACTGAAGCTTTCTTT.

The rearrangement joins TRBV30 to TRBJ1-1, with D hard to call. CDR3 length: 13 residues. Germline CDR1 is GTSNPN and CDR2 is SVGIG (reference sequence). V lost 3 bases and J lost 1, with 9 bases in between. The CDR3 DNA follows: TGTGCCTGGAGCCCTCGACAGAACACTGAAGCTTTCTTT. This encodes CAWSPRQNTEAFF.

V gene TRBV4-3 combines with J gene TRBJ1-2; D is possibly TRBD1 (6 bases). This CDR3 region has 15 residues. Germline lookup yields CDR1 LGHNA and CDR2 YSLEER. V was cut by 0 bases and J by 5 bases, with 13 bases left in between. CDR3 protein: CASSQDLTGQYGYTF. CDR3 nucleotide sequence: TGCGCCAGCAGCCAAGATCTCACAGGACAGTATGGCTACACCTTC.

The V and J genes are TRBV28 and TRBJ2-7; maybe TRBD1 (6 bases). Germline V lookup: CDR1 MDHEN, CDR2 SYDVKM. V was clipped by 0 bases and J by 3 bases, with 12 bases between them. The CDR3 spans 15 residues. CDR3 sequence: CASSLWGLTGYEQYF. The CDR3 nucleotides read TGTGCCAGCAGTTTATGGGGCTTGACAGGCTACGAGCAGTACTTC.

This chain uses TRBV7-6 with TRBJ1-4; the D gene is possibly TRBD1 (5 bases). The CDR3 is made up of 15 amino acids. Between the trimmed V and J ends, which lost 2 bases and 7 bases, there was a span of 14 bases. Germline V gene lookup returns CDR1 SGHVS and CDR2 FNYEAQ. Here the CDR3 reads CASSLTTSQGEKLFF. The CDR3 DNA follows: TGTGCCAGCAGCTTAACGACCTCTCAGGGTGAAAAACTGTTTTTT.

This clone appeared a few times. The V gene is TRBV6-5, the J gene TRBJ2-7, with D possibly being TRBD2 (5 bases). The germline V and J ends were trimmed by 7 bases and 6 bases, with 22 bases remaining between them. CDR3 length equals 15 residues. Germline lookup yields CDR1 MNHEY and CDR2 SVGAGI. CDR3 amino acids: CASKTGLIGKGEQYF. In DNA, the CDR3 is TGTGCCAGCAAAACGGGGTTGATAGGAAAAGGCGAGCAGTACTTC.

The chain joins TRBV5-4 to TRBJ1-1; TRBD1 agrees at 8 bases. Germline assignment: CDR1 SGHNT and CDR2 YYREEE (reference sequence). The CDR3 covers 15 residues. V lost 5 bases to trimming and J lost 5 bases; unmatched junction nucleotides: 11. Here the CDR3 DNA reads TGTGCCAGCAGTTCCCCGGCACAGGGGGGGACTGAAGCTTTCTTT. Translating it yields CASSSPAQGGTEAFF. The complete variable domain, with remaining parts taken from reference TRBV5-4 and TRBJ1-1, reads ETGVTQSPTHLIKTRGQQVTLRCSSQSGHNTVSWYQQALGQGPQFIFQYYREEENGRGNFPPRFSGLQFPNYSSELNVNALELDDSALYLCASSSPAQGGTEAFFGQGTRLTVV.

This clone has only a few counts. J is TRBJ1-5 and V is TRBV24-1, with D tentatively TRBD1 (5 bases). The CDR3 consists of 15 residues. Germline CDR1 is KGHDR and CDR2 is SFDVKD. Trimming took off 3 bases at V and 2 bases at J, with 10 bases between the two ends. CDR3 bases: TGTGCCACCAGTGATCCAAGGGGCGGCAATCAGCCCCAGCATTTT. Translating gives CATSDPRGGNQPQHF.

This chain connects TRBV10-1 to TRBJ2-7; 9 bases match TRBD1. CDR1 and CDR2 (germline): WNHNN, SYGVQD (reference sequence). The CDR3 runs to 14 residues. With 5 bases clipped from V and 9 bases from J, the junction kept 11 bases outside the gene matches. The CDR3 nucleotides are TGCGCCAGCAGTCAAAGACCGGGACAGGGAGGGCAGTACTTC. Translation gives CASSQRPGQGGQYF.

The count of this clone is one. The chain uses TRBV11-2 and TRBJ1-6; D is unresolved. Germline V CDR1 and CDR2: SGHAT, FQNNGV. The V end lost 1 base, the J end lost 7 bases, and 8 bases lay between the germline ends. The CDR3 loop spans 14 amino acids. CDR3 loop: CASSLGPGNSPLHF. CDR3 sequence (DNA): TGTGCCAGCAGCTTAGGTCCGGGGAATTCACCCCTCCACTTT.

As to this clone: The sample holds other DNA sequences that translate to the same CDR3. The rearrangement links TRBV19 to TRBJ1-1; possible D gene TRBD1, 6 bases. Germline-derived CDR1 and CDR2 are LNHDA and SQIVND (reference sequence). Trimming removed 3 bases at V and 4 bases at J, with 12 bases between. The CDR3 is 14 residues long. The CDR3, as DNA: TGTGCCAGTAGTATCTGGGGGCAGGGCACTGAAGCTTTCTTT. Protein product: CASSIWGQGTEAFF.